This T cell receptor (beta chain) was obtained from a study of blood T cells in healthy people across ages. Notes on this clonotype: Its target is not known.

The V segment lost 0 bases and the J segment 5 bases; nucleotides outside the gene matches: 7. The CDR3 contains 16 residues. From germline, CDR1 is LGHNA and CDR2 YSLEER. Study results and limitations: Naive CD4+ cells and diversity were both higher in long-lived donors than in aged donors.

The authors ran a second PCR of roughly 6 to 12 cycles using a sample-barcoded 5' primer and a J-beta primer mix. From the 5' RACE reads, TCRdb called clonotypes with MiXCR, one entry per CDR3 protein. Among 700,000 to 950,000 distinct CDR3 sequences listed, roughly 50% were seen once. The V call is TRBV4-3, the J call TRBJ1-5; 7 bases fit TRBD1. This TCR was recovered from a man in his thirties or forties in good health. Sequencing was performed on blood. The CDR3 nucleotides read TGCGCCAGCAGCCAAGATCAAGGGGGCCTGGATCAGCCCCAGCATTTT. This sequence encodes CASSQDQGGLDQPQHF.